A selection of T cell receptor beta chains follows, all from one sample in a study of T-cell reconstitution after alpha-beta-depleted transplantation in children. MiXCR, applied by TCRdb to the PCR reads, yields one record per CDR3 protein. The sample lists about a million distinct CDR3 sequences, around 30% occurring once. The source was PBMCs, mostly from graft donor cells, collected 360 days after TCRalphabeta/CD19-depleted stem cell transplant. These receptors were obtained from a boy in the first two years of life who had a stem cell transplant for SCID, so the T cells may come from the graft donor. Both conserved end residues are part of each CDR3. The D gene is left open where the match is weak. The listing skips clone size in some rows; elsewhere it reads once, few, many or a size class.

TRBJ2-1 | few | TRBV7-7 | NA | TGTGCCAGCAGCTCCCCTGGCACCAATGAGCAGTTCTTC | CASSSPGTNEQFF
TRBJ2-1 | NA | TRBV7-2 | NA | TGTGCCAGCAGCTTTATATCCTACAATGAGCAGTTCTTC | CASSFISYNEQFF
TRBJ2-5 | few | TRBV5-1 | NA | TGCGCCAGCAGCCGCCGGACGGGCCTGAACCAAGAGACCCAGTACTTC | CASSRRTGLNQETQYF
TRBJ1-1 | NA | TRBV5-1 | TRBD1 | TGCGCCAGCAGAGAGGGACAGCGGAACACTGAAGCTTTCTTT | CASREGQRNTEAFF
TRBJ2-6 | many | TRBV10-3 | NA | TGTGCCACAGGGGTCTCTGGGGCCAACGTCCTGACTTTC | CATGVSGANVLTF
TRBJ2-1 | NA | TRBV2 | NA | TGTGCCAGCAGTGAACGAGGCTATGAGCAGTTCTTC | CASSERGYEQFF
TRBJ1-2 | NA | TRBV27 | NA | TGTGCCAGCAGCCAGGTCCCTGAAGAGACTAACTATGGCTACACCTTC | CASSQVPEETNYGYTF
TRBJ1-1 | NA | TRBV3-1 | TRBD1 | TGTGCCAGCAGCCAATCTGGCAGGGGGTATAGGAACACTGAAGCTTTCTTT | CASSQSGRGYRNTEAFF
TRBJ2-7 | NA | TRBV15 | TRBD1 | TGTGCCACCAGCGGCAGGACAGGGATTAGGGGCGAGCAGTACTTC | CATSGRTGIRGEQYF
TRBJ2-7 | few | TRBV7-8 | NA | TGTGCCAGCAGCTACAGGGTCTTC | CASSYRVF
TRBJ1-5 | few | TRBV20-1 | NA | TGCAGTGCTAGCTCGTTAGTGGCTAGTCAGCCCCAGCATTTT | CSASSLVASQPQHF
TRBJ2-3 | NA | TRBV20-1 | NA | TGCAGTGCTAGAGATGTGCACCCATACACAGATACGCAGTATTTT | CSARDVHPYTDTQYF
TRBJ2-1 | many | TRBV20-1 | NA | TGCAGTGCTAGAGACAGGTTCAGGAGGGGAGAGCAGTTCTTC | CSARDRFRRGEQFF
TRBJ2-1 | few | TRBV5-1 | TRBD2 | TGCGCCAGCAGCTTGGCAGGGACTAGCGGGGGGGTATCCTACAATGAGCAGTTCTTC | CASSLAGTSGGVSYNEQFF
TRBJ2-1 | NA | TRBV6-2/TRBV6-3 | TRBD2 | TGTGCCAGCAGTTCACCGGGACTAGGATTTGCCAATGAGCAGTTCTTC | CASSSPGLGFANEQFF
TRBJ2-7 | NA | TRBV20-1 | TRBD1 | TGCAGTGCAAGGGACAGGGGAAACTACGAGCAGTACTTC | CSARDRGNYEQYF
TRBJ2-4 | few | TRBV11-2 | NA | TGTGCCAGCAGCTTAGAGGGGGGCAGGGGAAAAAACATTCAGTACTTC | CASSLEGGRGKNIQYF
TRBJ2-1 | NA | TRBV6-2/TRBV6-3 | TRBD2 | TGTGCCAGCAGTTACCGTAGCGGGGCCCCCTACAATGAGCAGTTCTTC | CASSYRSGAPYNEQFF
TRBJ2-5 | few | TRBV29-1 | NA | TGCAGCGTTGAAGTCCCGGTGGCCGCACCGAAAGAGACCCAGTACTTC | CSVEVPVAAPKETQYF
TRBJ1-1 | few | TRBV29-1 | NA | TGCAGCGTCCTAGACGCAACGTTCGAAGCTTTCTTT | CSVLDATFEAFF
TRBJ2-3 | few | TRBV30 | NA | TGTGCCTGGGGTGGGCGGGCAACTAGCACAGATACGCAGTATTTT | CAWGGRATSTDTQYF
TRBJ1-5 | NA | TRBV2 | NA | TGTGCCAGCAGAACACATGGCAATCAGCCCCAGCATTTT | CASRTHGNQPQHF
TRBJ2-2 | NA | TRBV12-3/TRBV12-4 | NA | TGTGCCAGCAGTTTAAAGGGTGGCGGGGAGCTGTTTTTT | CASSLKGGGELFF
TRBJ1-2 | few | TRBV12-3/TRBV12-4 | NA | TGTGCCAGCAGTCTGACAGTCTATGGCTACACCTTC | CASSLTVYGYTF
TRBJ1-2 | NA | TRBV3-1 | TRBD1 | TGTGCCAGCAGCCAATTCTCGACAGGGGGCGGGAGGTATGGCTACACCTTC | CASSQFSTGGGRYGYTF
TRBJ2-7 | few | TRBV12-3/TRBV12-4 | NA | TGTGCCAGCAGTTTAGGTCTATCTAGCGCCTACGAGCAGTACTTC | CASSLGLSSAYEQYF
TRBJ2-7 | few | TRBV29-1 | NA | TGCAGCGCGGACCCGGGATCGGGCTACGAGCAGTACTTC | CSADPGSGYEQYF
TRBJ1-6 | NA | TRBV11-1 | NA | TGTGCCAGCAGCTTAGTCGCCAGGGGAAATTCACCCCTCCACTTT | CASSLVARGNSPLHF
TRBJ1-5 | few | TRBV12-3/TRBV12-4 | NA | TGTGCCAGCAACGGGGTTAATAGCAATCAGCCCCAGCATTTT | CASNGVNSNQPQHF
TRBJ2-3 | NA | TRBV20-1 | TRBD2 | TGCAGTGCTAGTAAACTAGCGGGGACCACAGATACGCAGTATTTT | CSASKLAGTTDTQYF
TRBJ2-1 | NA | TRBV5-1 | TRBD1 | TGCGCCAGCAGCGTAGACAGGGACGCCTACAATGAGCAGTTCTTC | CASSVDRDAYNEQFF
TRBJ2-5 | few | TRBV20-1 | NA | TGCAGTGCTAGAGATCCCAGGGGCTCCTGGTCCCAGTACTTC | CSARDPRGSWSQYF
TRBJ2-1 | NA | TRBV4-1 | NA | TGCGCCAGCAGCCAAAGGGGGACGGGTCCGCAGTTCTTC | CASSQRGTGPQFF
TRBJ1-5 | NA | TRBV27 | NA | TGTGCCAGCACTCCCATATTTCGGGGGGATCAGCCCCAGCATTTT | CASTPIFRGDQPQHF
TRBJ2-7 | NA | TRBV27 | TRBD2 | TGTGCCAGCGGAAGGGAGGGTAGCTCCTACGAGCAGTACTTC | CASGREGSSYEQYF
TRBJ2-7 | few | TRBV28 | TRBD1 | TGTGCCAGCAGTTTTTGGACAGGGATACCCTGGAGCTCCTACGAGCAGTACTTC | CASSFWTGIPWSSYEQYF
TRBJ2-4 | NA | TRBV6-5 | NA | TGTGCCAGCAGTTACTCAGCCAAAAACATTCAGTACTTC | CASSYSAKNIQYF
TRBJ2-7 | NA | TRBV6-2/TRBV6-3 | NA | TGTGCCAGCAGCTCCGGACCTACCGTCTACGAGCAGTACTTC | CASSSGPTVYEQYF
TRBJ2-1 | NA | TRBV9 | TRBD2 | TGTGCCAGCAGCGTAGCTGAGCGGGGGTACAATGAGCAGTTCTTC | CASSVAERGYNEQFF
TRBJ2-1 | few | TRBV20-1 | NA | TGCAGTGCTAGAGATTACTTTTGGGTAAATGAGCAGTTCTTC | CSARDYFWVNEQFF
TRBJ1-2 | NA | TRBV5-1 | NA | TGCGCCAGCAGCACTTACTCAGCCAAGAACTATCGCTACACCTTC | CASSTYSAKNYRYTF
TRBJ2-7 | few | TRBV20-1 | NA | TGCAGTGCTAGAGTTGGAGACCCCAGGAACTCCTACGAGCAGTACTTC | CSARVGDPRNSYEQYF
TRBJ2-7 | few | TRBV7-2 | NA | TGTGCCAGCAGCTTAGGCGGGACCGAGCCCTACGAGCAGTACTTC | CASSLGGTEPYEQYF
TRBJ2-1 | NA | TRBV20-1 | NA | TGCAGTGCTAGAGCTCCTACCCTCATCTACAATGAGCAGTTCTTC | CSARAPTLIYNEQFF
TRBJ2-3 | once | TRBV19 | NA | TGTGCCAGTAGTATTAAGGACCTCACAGATACGCAGTATTTT | CASSIKDLTDTQYF
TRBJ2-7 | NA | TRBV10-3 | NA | TGTGCCATCAGCCCATTTGGATGGGGCCGTCTTCGTCGGGAGCAGTACTTC | CAISPFGWGRLRREQYF